This TCR beta chain was recovered during a study of cytomegalovirus exposure and HLA in healthy donors. Nobody recorded the CMV serostatus of this donor. The CDR3 runs to 17 residues. J gave up 4 bases and V 0 bases, and 7 bases lay outside the gene matches. Looked up from germline, CDR1 is LGHNA and CDR2 is YNFKEQ. Use of 60 Vbeta and 13 Jbeta primers characterized the PCR. Here immunoSEQ multiplex PCR was the method, and the copy in TCRdb shows in-frame clones only, minus some. In the table there are around 150,000 clones, around 75% of which are singletons. This receptor was taken from a human donor in good health. The sequenced material came from PBMCs. The chain combines TRBV4-2 with TRBJ2-5; TRBD2 matches at 11 bases. CDR3 sequence reads: CASSQDRELAGGETQYF. As DNA, the CDR3 is TGTGCCAGCAGCCAAGATCGGGAGCTAGCGGGAGGAGAGACCCAGTACTTC.